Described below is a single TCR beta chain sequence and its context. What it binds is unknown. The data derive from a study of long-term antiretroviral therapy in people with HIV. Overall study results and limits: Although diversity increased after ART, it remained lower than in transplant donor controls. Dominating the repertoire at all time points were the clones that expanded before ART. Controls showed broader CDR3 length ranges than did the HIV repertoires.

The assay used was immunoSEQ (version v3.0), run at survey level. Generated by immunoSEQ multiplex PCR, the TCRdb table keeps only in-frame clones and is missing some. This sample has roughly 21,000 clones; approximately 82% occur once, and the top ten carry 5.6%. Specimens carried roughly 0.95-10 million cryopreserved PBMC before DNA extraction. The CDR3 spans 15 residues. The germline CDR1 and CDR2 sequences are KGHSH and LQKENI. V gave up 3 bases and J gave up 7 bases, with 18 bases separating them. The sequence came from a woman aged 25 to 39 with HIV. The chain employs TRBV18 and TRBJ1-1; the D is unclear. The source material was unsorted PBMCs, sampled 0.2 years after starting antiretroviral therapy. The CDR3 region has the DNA TGTGCCAGCTCACCGTCATCAGGATATTTTATTGAAGCTTTCTTT. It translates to CASSPSSGYFIEAFF.